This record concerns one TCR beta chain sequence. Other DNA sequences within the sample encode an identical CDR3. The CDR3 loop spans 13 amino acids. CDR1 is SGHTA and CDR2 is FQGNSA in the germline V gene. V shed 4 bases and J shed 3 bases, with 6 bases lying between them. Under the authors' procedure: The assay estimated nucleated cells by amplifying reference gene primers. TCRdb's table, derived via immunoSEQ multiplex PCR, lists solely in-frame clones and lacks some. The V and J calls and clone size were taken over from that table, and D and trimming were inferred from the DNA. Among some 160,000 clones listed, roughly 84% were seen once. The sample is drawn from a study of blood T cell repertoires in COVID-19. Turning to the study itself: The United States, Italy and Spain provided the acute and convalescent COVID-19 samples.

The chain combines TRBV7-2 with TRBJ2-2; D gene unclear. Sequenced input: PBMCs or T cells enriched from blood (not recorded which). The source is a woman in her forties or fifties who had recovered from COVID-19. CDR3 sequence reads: CASSSRYTGELFF. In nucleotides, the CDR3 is TGTGCCAGCAGCTCCCGGTACACCGGGGAGCTGTTTTTT.